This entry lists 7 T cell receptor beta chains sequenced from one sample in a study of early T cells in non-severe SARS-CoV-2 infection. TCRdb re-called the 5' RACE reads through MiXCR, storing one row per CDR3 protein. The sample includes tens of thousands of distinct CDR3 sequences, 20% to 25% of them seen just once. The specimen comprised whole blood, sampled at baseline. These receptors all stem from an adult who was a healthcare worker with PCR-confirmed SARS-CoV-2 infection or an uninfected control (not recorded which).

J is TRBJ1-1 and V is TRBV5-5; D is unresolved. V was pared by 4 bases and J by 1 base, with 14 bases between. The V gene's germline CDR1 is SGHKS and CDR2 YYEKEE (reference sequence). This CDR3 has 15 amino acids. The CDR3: CASSLSNMANTEAFF. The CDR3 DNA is TGTGCCAGCAGCCTGTCTAACATGGCGAACACTGAAGCTTTCTTT.

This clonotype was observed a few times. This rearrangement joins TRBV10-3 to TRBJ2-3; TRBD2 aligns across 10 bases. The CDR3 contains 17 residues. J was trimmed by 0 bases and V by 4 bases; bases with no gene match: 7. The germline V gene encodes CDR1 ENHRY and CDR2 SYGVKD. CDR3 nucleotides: TGTGCCATCAGTGTCCTAGCGGGGGCCCCTAGCACAGATACGCAGTATTTT. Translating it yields CAISVLAGAPSTDTQYF.

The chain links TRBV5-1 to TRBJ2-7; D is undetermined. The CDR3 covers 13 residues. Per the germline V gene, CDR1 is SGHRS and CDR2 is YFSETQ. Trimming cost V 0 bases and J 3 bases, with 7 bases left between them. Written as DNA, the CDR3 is TGCGCCAGCAGCTTGGAACTCAACTACGAGCAGTACTTC. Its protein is CASSLELNYEQYF.

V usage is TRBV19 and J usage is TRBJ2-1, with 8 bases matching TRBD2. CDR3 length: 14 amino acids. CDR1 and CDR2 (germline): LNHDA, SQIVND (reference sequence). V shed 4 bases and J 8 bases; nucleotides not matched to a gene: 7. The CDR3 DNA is TGTGCCAGTAGTAACCGCGGGGGGTCCGATGAGCAGTTCTTC. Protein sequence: CASSNRGGSDEQFF.

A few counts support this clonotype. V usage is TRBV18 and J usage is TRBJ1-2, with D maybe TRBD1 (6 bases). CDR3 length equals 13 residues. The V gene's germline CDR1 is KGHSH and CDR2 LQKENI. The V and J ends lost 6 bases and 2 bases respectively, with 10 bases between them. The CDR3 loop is CASSIDRNYGYTF. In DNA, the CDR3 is TGTGCCAGCTCCATCGACAGGAACTATGGCTACACCTTC.

In DNA form, the CDR3 reads TGTGCCAGCAGTCTGAAACACCTACTCCCAACAGATACGCAGTATTTT. It specifies CASSLKHLLPTDTQYF. The genes are TRBV6-6 and TRBJ2-3; D remains unclear. The CDR3 extends over 16 amino acids. Germline V gene lookup returns CDR1 MNHNY and CDR2 SVGAGI (reference sequence). V was trimmed by 5 bases and J by 3 bases, leaving 18 bases between them.

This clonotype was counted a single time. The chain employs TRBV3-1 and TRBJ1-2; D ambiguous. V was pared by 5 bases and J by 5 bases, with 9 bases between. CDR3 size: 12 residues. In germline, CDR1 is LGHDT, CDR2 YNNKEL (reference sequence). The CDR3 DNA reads TGTGCCAGCAGCGCCCAAGCGTATGGCTACACCTTC. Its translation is CASSAQAYGYTF.